The T cell receptor beta chain described here comes from a study of a mutant IDH1 vaccine in newly diagnosed glioma. Deletions cut 2 bases from V and 2 bases from J, with 16 bases between. There are 16 residues in the CDR3. In germline, CDR1 is MNHNY, CDR2 SVGAGI (reference sequence). A remark on this clone: Its specificity is not known.

This table comes from immunoSEQ multiplex PCR, and its TCRdb copy is limited to in-frame clones, with some not included. The sample holds about 56,000 clones, over 70% seen once. As for time point: week 47, end of study. The content of each vaccine dose was 300 ug of mutant IDH1 20-mer peptide, and topical imiquimod accompanied it. The chain carries TRBV6-6 and TRBJ2-7, with a tentative D call TRBD1 (5 bases). This receptor was identified in a man aged 50-59 years with glioma. Material: PBMCs, obtained from a glioma patient whose treatment included an IDH1 peptide vaccine. The CDR3 sequence is CASSYLGAGSAYEQYF. Written as DNA, the CDR3 is TGTGCCAGCAGTTACCTTGGAGCAGGGTCGGCCTACGAGCAGTACTTC.